This T cell receptor beta chain was found in a study of CD8 T cells in Susac syndrome. This clonotype was observed a single time. CD8+ and CD4+ T cells from blood underwent TCR beta sequencing. Stable or active relapsing-remitting multiple sclerosis, untreated and meeting revised McDonald criteria, defined the controls. The CD8+ and CD4+ T cells were isolated magnetically using a negative isolation approach, whereas the TEMRA cells were enriched by FACS. RNA totalling about 0.5 to 1 ug underwent reverse transcription with random hexamers. The authors amplified TCR beta CDR3 across 54 Vbeta and 13 Jbeta using immunoSEQ multiplex PCR. MiXCR, applied by TCRdb to the immunoSEQ multiplex PCR reads, yields one record per CDR3 protein. Among some 300,000 distinct CDR3 sequences listed, around nine tenths were seen once. In germline, CDR1 is SEHNR, CDR2 FQNEAQ (reference sequence). The CDR3 spans 15 residues. The junction had 3 bases not matched to a gene; V was cut back by 2 bases and J by 1 base.

This TCR derives from a human donor with multiple sclerosis. V is TRBV7-9 and J is TRBJ1-1, with 8 bases fitting TRBD1. Sequenced material: CD8+ T cells from PBMCs. The CDR3 reads CASSLLTGGNTEAFF. The CDR3 DNA sequence: TGTGCCAGCAGCTTACTTACAGGGGGGAACACTGAAGCTTTCTTT.